What follows are 3 T cell receptor beta chains derived from one specimen sequenced in a study of OX40 agonist ivuxolimab in advanced cancers. Method: immunoSEQ multiplex PCR; TCRdb's copy keeps in-frame clones and lacks some. The repertoire has around 70,000 clones, less than 90% of them found once; the top ten carry 2.5%. The source was CD4+ or CD8+ T cells sorted from blood, collected in a trial of the OX40 agonist ivuxolimab. Receptor source: an adult with an advanced solid tumor such as melanoma, head and neck, liver or kidney cancer.

The chain uses TRBV5-4 and TRBJ1-3; D call uncertain. The CDR3 covers 16 residues. V was clipped by 5 bases and J by 2 bases, with 17 bases between them. Germline V gives CDR1 SGHNT, CDR2 YYREEE (reference sequence). CDR3 residues: CASSRPGNTAGNTIYF. CDR3 coding DNA: TGTGCCAGCAGTCGACCCGGGAACACGGCTGGAAACACCATATATTTT.

The gene calls are TRBV9 and TRBJ1-1; tentative D call: TRBD1 (6 bases). V was shortened by 0 bases and J by 1 base, with 7 bases between the two germline ends. The germline V gene has CDR1 SGDLS and CDR2 YYNGEE. This CDR3 spans 14 amino acids. The CDR3 here is CASSVGTANTEAFF. The DNA of the CDR3 is TGTGCCAGCAGCGTAGGGACAGCGAACACTGAAGCTTTCTTT. Filled out from reference TRBV9 and TRBJ1-1, the complete variable domain reads DSGVTQTPKHLITATGQRVTLRCSPRSGDLSVYWYQQSLDQGLQFLIQYYNGEERAKGNILERFSAQQFPDLHSELNLSSLELGDSALYFCASSVGTANTEAFFGQGTRLTVV.

The rearrangement uses TRBV21-1 and TRBJ2-7; the DNA was not compared with TRBD2, the D call given in the table. TRBV21-1 is tagged as a pseudogene. CDR3 length equals 14 residues. Here the CDR3 DNA reads TGTGCCGGTGACTTATCAGCGCCAACCTACGAGCAGTACTTC. Its protein product is CAGDLSAPTYEQYF.